Presented here are 23 T cell receptor beta chains from one specimen sequenced in a study of T-cell reconstitution after alpha-beta-depleted transplantation in children (TCRdb year 2016). Library construction relied on PCR. These reads were obtained on an Illumina HiSeq 2500. To normalize quantification of the TCRbeta repertoire, the TCR libraries were built with molecular barcoding that relied on unique molecular identifiers. The public sequencing data were trimmed at Q25 with fastp and processed into clonotypes with MiXCR by TCRdb, which kept only in-frame beta chains. CDR3 protein sequences are deduplicated, and each keeps its most common genes and DNA. This sample holds under 300,000 distinct CDR3 sequences; approximately 10% were observed only once. About 25% of the sample is held by the ten biggest clonotypes. Interpreted using the paper, the treatment or condition label stands for: allogeneic hematopoietic cell transplantation with graft depleted of TCRalphabeta T cells and CD19 B cells.

Sample: peripheral blood, taken 180 days after TCRalphabeta/CD19-depleted stem cell transplant. These receptors came from a male patient under 10 years old who had a stem cell transplant for chronic granulomatous disease, so the T cells may come from the graft donor.

Here the CDR3 reads CASSTFGGTKYGTQYF. The CDR3 nucleotides read TGTGCCAGCTCCACCTTCGGGGGAACCAAGTATGGGACCCAGTACTTC. This sequence joins TRBV18 and TRBJ2-5, with D possibly matching TRBD2 (6 bases). This CDR3 has 16 residues. Deletions cut 6 bases from V and 7 bases from J, with 24 bases between. Germline CDR1 and CDR2: KGHSH and LQKENI. Together with reference TRBV18 and TRBJ2-5, the CDR3 gives the full variable domain: NAGVMQNPRHLVRRRGQEARLRCSPMKGHSHVYWYRQLPEEGLKFMVYLQKENIIDESGMPKERFSAEFPKEGPSILRIQQVVRGDSAAYFCASSTFGGTKYGTQYFGPGTRLLVL.

Regarding this clonotype: Since a much larger clone is just one base distant, this may be a read error. The chain carries TRBV7-2 and TRBJ1-1; TRBD1 might be the D (5 bases). The germline gives CDR1 SGHTA, CDR2 FQGNSA. There are 15 residues in the CDR3. CDR3 sequence: CVSSLFPEGDTEAFF. The CDR3 DNA follows: TGTGTCAGCAGCCTCTTTCCGGAAGGGGACACTGAAGCTTTCTTT.

This clonotype has a count of ten or more. The chain is built from TRBV10-3 and TRBJ2-4, with 8 bases aligning to TRBD1. The germline gives CDR1 ENHRY, CDR2 SYGVKD. V gave up 6 bases and J gave up 6 bases; unmatched junction bases: 10. The CDR3 sequence is 15 residues long. CDR3 DNA sequence: TGTGCCATCAGGAACAGGGGGATATGGGTAAACATTCAGTACTTC. This codes for CAIRNRGIWVNIQYF.

This clonotype was seen only a few times. Just one base apart from a much larger clone, this may be a read error. This chain connects TRBV5-1 to TRBJ1-2; D gene uncertain. The germline CDR1 and CDR2 sequences are SGHRS and YFSETQ. This CDR3 has 16 residues. The CDR3 loop is CASSPAMAVLGYGDTF. CDR3 coding DNA: TGCGCCAGCAGCCCGGCGATGGCCGTACTGGGCTATGGCGACACCTTC.

This clonotype has at least ten counts. Written as DNA, the CDR3 is TGTGCCAGCAGTCAAGTCTCTAGCAACGCAGATACGCAGTATTTT. Translating it yields CASSQVSSNADTQYF. The chain has TRBV28 and TRBJ2-3, with D perhaps TRBD2 (5 bases). Germline values: CDR1 MDHEN, CDR2 SYDVKM. The germline V and J ends were trimmed by 5 bases and 4 bases, with 16 bases remaining between them. The CDR3 is made up of 15 amino acids.

At least ten counts were recorded for this clonotype. The chain couples TRBV20-1 to TRBJ2-7, with 8 positions matching TRBD1. V lost 6 bases and J lost 5; bases outside the gene matches: 12. This CDR3 region has 14 residues. Germline loops: CDR1 DFQATT, CDR2 SNEGSKA (reference sequence). The CDR3 DNA reads as TGCAGTGCGATGGCGACAGGGGTGAGGAACGAGCAGTACTTC. Encoded protein: CSAMATGVRNEQYF.

This clonotype was recorded many times. The V and J genes are TRBV29-1 and TRBJ1-1, with 8 nucleotides matching TRBD1. The CDR3 consists of 12 residues. V shed 1 base and J 12 bases; nucleotides not matched to a gene: 7. Germline V gives CDR1 SQVTM, CDR2 ANQGSEA. The CDR3 reads CSVEGDRGATFF. Written as DNA, the CDR3 is TGCAGCGTTGAAGGAGACAGGGGCGCCACTTTCTTT. Supplemented by reference TRBV29-1 and TRBJ1-1, the full variable domain reads SAVISQKPSRDICQRGTSLTIQCQVDSQVTMMFWYRQQPGQSLTLIATANQGSEATYESGFVIDKFPISRPNLTFSTLTVSNMSPEDSSIYLCSVEGDRGATFFGQGTRLTVV.

This clonotype was counted ten times or more. This sequence joins TRBV5-1 and TRBJ2-5; no definite D call. Trimming removed 4 bases from V and 3 bases from J, with 7 bases in between. The germline V gene has CDR1 SGHRS and CDR2 YFSETQ. The CDR3 length is 12 residues. The CDR3 loop is CASSAREETQYF. CDR3 coding DNA: TGCGCCAGCAGCGCGAGAGAAGAGACCCAGTACTTC.

At least ten counts were recorded for this clonotype. V usage is TRBV12-3 or TRBV12-4 and J usage is TRBJ1-2; D ambiguous. Trimming stripped 2 bases from V and 6 bases from J, with 7 bases between. The CDR3 covers 12 residues. Here the CDR3 reads CASSLQEDGYTF. CDR3 bases: TGTGCCAGCAGTTTACAGGAGGATGGCTACACCTTC.

In its sample, this clonotype was seen many times. The chain uses TRBV11-2 and TRBJ2-3, with D possibly matching TRBD1 (6 bases). Germline loops: CDR1 SGHAT, CDR2 FQNNGV. The CDR3 contains 15 residues. The germline V and J ends were trimmed by 3 bases and 2 bases, with 12 bases remaining between them. The CDR3: CASSLLQGNTDTQYF. CDR3 nucleotides: TGTGCCAGCAGCTTGTTACAGGGAAACACAGATACGCAGTATTTT.

In its sample, this clonotype was seen many times. The genes are TRBV10-3 and TRBJ1-5, with 11 bases identical to TRBD1. J gave up 0 bases and V 2 bases, and 3 bases lay outside the gene matches. Per the germline V gene, CDR1 is ENHRY and CDR2 is SYGVKD. This CDR3 has 17 residues. As DNA, the CDR3 is TGTGCCATCAGTGAGGGGACAGGGGGAGGTAGCAATCAGCCCCAGCATTTT. Translation: CAISEGTGGGSNQPQHF.

This clonotype appeared many times. The CDR3 DNA is TGTGCCAGTAGGATGGTTAGCAATCAGCCCCAGCATTTT. It specifies CASRMVSNQPQHF. The chain recombines TRBV19 with TRBJ1-5; no clear D. V was shortened by 6 bases and J by 0 bases, with 6 bases between the two germline ends. The germline CDR1 and CDR2 sequences are LNHDA and SQIVND (reference sequence). CDR3 length: 13 amino acids.

This clonotype was seen at least ten times. This chain joins TRBV29-1 and TRBJ2-2; possibly TRBD1 for D (7 bases). CDR1 SQVTM and CDR2 ANQGSEA come from the germline V gene. CDR3 size: 15 residues. Trimming removed 8 bases from V and 4 bases from J, with 20 bases in between. CDR3 nucleotide sequence: TGCAGCCCGTTCCCTCCAGGGGGAGGCACCGGGGAGCTGTTTTTT. Protein: CSPFPPGGGTGELFF.

This clonotype was seen a few times. V gene TRBV14 combines with J gene TRBJ2-1, with D perhaps given as TRBD1 or TRBD2 (6 bases each). This CDR3 contains 14 residues. Trimming stripped 2 bases from V and 8 bases from J, with 13 bases between. Germline V lookup: CDR1 SGHDN, CDR2 FVKESK. CDR3 in amino acids: CASSQLRGVHEQFF. The CDR3 DNA is TGTGCCAGCAGCCAACTGAGGGGGGTCCATGAGCAGTTCTTC.

This clonotype was seen ten or more times. This chain uses TRBV12-3 or TRBV12-4 with TRBJ2-5; D is ambiguous. Trimming left V 6 bases short and J 4 bases short, with 12 bases between. The CDR3 runs 13 residues. The CDR3 reads CASSYGSVETQYF. CDR3 DNA sequence: TGTGCCAGCAGCTACGGGTCGGTAGAGACCCAGTACTTC.

This clonotype was recorded at least ten times. The rearrangement joins TRBV12-3 or TRBV12-4 to TRBJ2-3; D uncertain. The CDR3 totals 14 residues. V shed 5 bases and J shed 0 bases, with 9 bases lying between them. CDR3 loop: CASSTSPSTDTQYF. In DNA form, the CDR3 reads TGTGCCAGCAGTACCAGCCCCAGCACAGATACGCAGTATTTT.

This clonotype was picked up many times. This chain connects TRBV5-1 to TRBJ2-7; 9 bases are a match to TRBD1. Trimming cost V 0 bases and J 3 bases; bases outside gene matches: 7. From germline, CDR1 is SGHRS and CDR2 YFSETQ. This CDR3 has 16 amino acids. CDR3 sequence reads: CASSLGHRDRVYEQYF. DNA for the CDR3: TGCGCCAGCAGCTTGGGACACCGGGACAGGGTCTACGAGCAGTACTTC.

In its sample, this clonotype was seen many times. The V call is TRBV7-8, the J call TRBJ1-1; maybe TRBD1 (5 bases). Trimming left V 5 bases short and J 6 bases short, with 13 bases between. CDR3 length equals 13 residues. Germline V gene lookup returns CDR1 SGHVS and CDR2 FQNEAQ. In DNA form, the CDR3 reads TGTGCCAGCAGCCCCCAGGGTTTCGCTGAAGCTTTCTTT. This gives the protein CASSPQGFAEAFF.

J is TRBJ2-1 and V is TRBV30; D is ambiguous. The CDR3 covers 15 residues. Germline values: CDR1 GTSNPN, CDR2 SVGIG (reference sequence). V was trimmed by 4 bases and J by 4 bases, leaving 17 bases between them. This chain's CDR3 is CAWTPMAKGYNEQFF. CDR3 DNA: TGTGCCTGGACCCCCATGGCCAAGGGTTACAATGAGCAGTTCTTC.

This clonotype was recorded at least ten times. The CDR3 DNA sequence: TGCAGTGCTAGAGTACCGGGGGAGACCCAGTACTTC. As protein: CSARVPGETQYF. V gene TRBV20-1 combines with J gene TRBJ2-5; the D gene is possibly TRBD2 (5 bases). Germline lookup yields CDR1 DFQATT and CDR2 SNEGSKA (reference sequence). Between the trimmed V and J ends, which lost 1 base and 5 bases, there was a span of 8 bases. This CDR3 region has 12 residues.

In this sample, this clonotype turned up many times. The rearrangement uses TRBV12-3 or TRBV12-4 and TRBJ1-5; 9 bases are shared with TRBD1. V was pared by 6 bases and J by 7 bases, with 7 bases of the junction left unmatched. The CDR3 is made up of 14 amino acids. CDR3 in DNA: TGTGCCAGCAGCCATGACAGGGGGAACCAGCCCCAGCATTTT. Its protein product is CASSHDRGNQPQHF.

This clonotype occurred many times. The rearrangement joins TRBV10-3 to TRBJ1-1, with D unresolved. Trimming pared 6 bases from V and 9 bases from J, leaving 11 bases between. From germline, CDR1 is ENHRY and CDR2 SYGVKD. This CDR3 contains 11 residues. The CDR3 sequence: CAIRGKGQAFF. CDR3 in DNA: TGTGCCATCAGAGGAAAGGGCCAAGCTTTCTTT.

This clonotype was recorded at least ten times. The rearrangement uses TRBV11-2 and TRBJ2-1, with 8 bases lining up with TRBD2. Germline values: CDR1 SGHAT, CDR2 FQNNGV. The CDR3 runs 17 residues. V shed 8 bases and J 0 bases; nucleotides not matched to a gene: 12. The CDR3 here is CASAFPDSGDSYNEQFF. The CDR3 DNA reads TGTGCCAGCGCTTTTCCCGATAGCGGGGACTCCTACAATGAGCAGTTCTTC.